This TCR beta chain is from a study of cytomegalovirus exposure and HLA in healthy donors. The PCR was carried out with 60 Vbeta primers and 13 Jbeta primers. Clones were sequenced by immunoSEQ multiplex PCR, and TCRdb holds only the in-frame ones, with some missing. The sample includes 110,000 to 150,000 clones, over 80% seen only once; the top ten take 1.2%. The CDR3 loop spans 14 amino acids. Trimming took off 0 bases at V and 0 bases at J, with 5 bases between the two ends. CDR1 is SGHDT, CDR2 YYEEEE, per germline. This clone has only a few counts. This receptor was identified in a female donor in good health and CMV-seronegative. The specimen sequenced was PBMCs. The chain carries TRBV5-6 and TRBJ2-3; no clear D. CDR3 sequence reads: CASSLVASTDTQYF. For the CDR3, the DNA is TGTGCCAGCAGCTTGGTGGCTAGCACAGATACGCAGTATTTT.